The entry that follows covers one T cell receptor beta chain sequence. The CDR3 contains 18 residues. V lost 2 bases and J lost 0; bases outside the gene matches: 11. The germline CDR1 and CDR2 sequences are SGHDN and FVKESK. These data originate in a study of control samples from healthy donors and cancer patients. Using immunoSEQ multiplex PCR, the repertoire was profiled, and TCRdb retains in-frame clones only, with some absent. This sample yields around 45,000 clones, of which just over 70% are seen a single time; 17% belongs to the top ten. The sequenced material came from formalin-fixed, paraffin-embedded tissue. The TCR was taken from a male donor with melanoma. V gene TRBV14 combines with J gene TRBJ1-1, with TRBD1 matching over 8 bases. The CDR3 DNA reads TGTGCCAGCAGCCAAACAGGGGGGATGGGCGGGCTGAACACTGAAGCTTTCTTT. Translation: CASSQTGGMGGLNTEAFF.